These 30 T cell receptor beta chains share one sample of origin, sequenced in a study of T cell responses to AZD1222 COVID-19 vaccine. TCRdb's table, derived via immunoSEQ multiplex PCR, lists solely in-frame clones and lacks some. Of fewer than 120,000 clones listed, around 81% are singletons. Specimen: peripheral blood, collected on day 0 of AZD1222 vaccination. All receptors derive from an adult in good health.

This clone has just one count. V and J are TRBV7-8 and TRBJ1-1, with D maybe TRBD1 (6 bases). Per germline, CDR1 SGHVS and CDR2 FQNEAQ. CDR3 length equals 17 residues. The V and J ends lost 5 bases and 0 bases respectively, with 19 bases between them. The CDR3 bases are TGTGCCAGCAGCCCCCGGGACACTCGGATAATGAACACTGAAGCTTTCTTT. This encodes CASSPRDTRIMNTEAFF.

This clone was found once. This same CDR3 is encoded by further DNA sequences in the sample. The chain recombines TRBV11-2 with TRBJ2-7; TRBD2 is a possible D gene (5 bases). Germline CDR1 is SGHAT and CDR2 is FQNNGV. CDR3 size: 13 residues. V shed 6 bases and J shed 2 bases, with 11 bases lying between them. CDR3 region: CASSPTGAYEQYF. CDR3 sequence (DNA): TGTGCCAGCAGTCCGACCGGGGCCTACGAGCAGTACTTC.

The chain recombines TRBV5-1 with TRBJ2-2; 7 bases align to TRBD2. This CDR3 is built from 14 residues. V was clipped by 3 bases and J by 6 bases; unmatched bases: 5. CDR1 SGHRS and CDR2 YFSETQ come from the germline V gene. The CDR3 loop is CASSSGGRAGELFF. The CDR3 DNA reads as TGCGCCAGCAGCTCCGGGGGGAGGGCCGGGGAGCTGTTTTTT.

V gene TRBV18 combines with J gene TRBJ2-5; 9 nucleotides align to TRBD1. Trimming removed 5 bases from V and 5 bases from J; junction bases left unmatched: 9. This CDR3 comprises 15 residues. CDR1 KGHSH and CDR2 LQKENI come from the germline V gene. The CDR3 coding sequence is TGTGCCAGCTCAACCCGGGACAGGGTATTCGAGACCCAGTACTTC. Its translation: CASSTRDRVFETQYF. Full variable domain (rest looked up from reference TRBV18 and TRBJ2-5): NAGVMQNPRHLVRRRGQEARLRCSPMKGHSHVYWYRQLPEEGLKFMVYLQKENIIDESGMPKERFSAEFPKEGPSILRIQQVVRGDSAAYFCASSTRDRVFETQYFGPGTRLLVL.

This sequence joins TRBV5-1 and TRBJ2-3; 10 bases are a match to TRBD2. Germline-derived CDR1 and CDR2 are SGHRS and YFSETQ. This CDR3 is 16 amino acids long. Trimming took 1 base from V and 3 from J; bases not matched to a gene: 5. DNA of the CDR3: TGCGCCAGCAGCTTGCGTAGCGGGGGGTGGACAGATACGCAGTATTTT. It codes for CASSLRSGGWTDTQYF.

The J gene is TRBJ1-5, the V gene TRBV6-5; possible D gene TRBD1, 5 bases. CDR1 and CDR2 from the germline V gene are MNHEY and SVGAGI. V was clipped by 5 bases and J by 4 bases, with 9 bases between them. The CDR3 has 13 residues. CDR3 sequence reads: CASSRQTNQPQHF. CDR3 bases: TGTGCCAGCAGTCGACAGACTAATCAGCCCCAGCATTTT.

The chain employs TRBV19 and TRBJ2-1; D ambiguous. Germline CDR1 reads LNHDA; CDR2 reads SQIVND (reference sequence). The V end lost 1 base, the J end lost 6 bases, and 7 bases lay between the germline ends. This CDR3 has 13 residues. Here the CDR3 DNA reads TGTGCCAGTAGTATAGTAGTCGGCAATGAGCAGTTCTTC. Protein sequence: CASSIVVGNEQFF. The variable domain in full, with the rest retrieved from reference TRBV19 and TRBJ2-1, is DGGITQSPKYLFRKEGQNVTLSCEQNLNHDAMYWYRQDPGQGLRLIYYSQIVNDFQKGDIAEGYSVSREKKESFPLTVTSAQKNPTAFYLCASSIVVGNEQFFGPGTRLTVL.

The rearrangement links TRBV19 to TRBJ2-3; possibly TRBD1 for D (6 bases). Germline CDR1 reads LNHDA; CDR2 reads SQIVND (reference sequence). The CDR3 is 15 residues long. The ends were cut back, 3 bases at V and 0 bases at J, with 10 bases in the middle. The CDR3 coding sequence is TGTGCCAGTAGTATGACTGGGGGCAGCACAGATACGCAGTATTTT. The encoded protein is CASSMTGGSTDTQYF.

The genes are TRBV7-9 and TRBJ2-2; D is uncertain. V lost 3 bases, J lost 7 bases, and 15 bases lay in between. The V gene's germline CDR1 is SEHNR and CDR2 FQNEAQ (reference sequence). The CDR3 totals 15 residues. CDR3 residues: CASSFPSLELGELFF. The CDR3 DNA reads TGTGCCAGCAGCTTCCCGTCCCTAGAGCTCGGGGAGCTGTTTTTT.

V and J are TRBV6-2 or TRBV6-3 and TRBJ2-4, with TRBD1 as a possible D gene (6 bases). V lost 6 bases and J lost 7, with 13 bases in between. Germline loops: CDR1 MNHEY, CDR2 SVGEGT. CDR3 length equals 13 residues. The CDR3 DNA sequence: TGTGCCAGCAGCATACAGGGTGGGAACATTCAGTACTTC. The encoded protein is CASSIQGGNIQYF.

The V call is TRBV4-3, the J call TRBJ2-5; 9 bases agree with TRBD1. After removal of 1 base from V and 4 bases from J, the junction contained 4 bases not matched to a gene. Germline values: CDR1 LGHNA, CDR2 YSLEER. The CDR3 spans 15 residues. The DNA of the CDR3 is TGCGCCAGCAGCCAAGTCGCGGACAGGGGAGAGACCCAGTACTTC. This encodes CASSQVADRGETQYF.

This chain joins TRBV7-2 and TRBJ1-1; TRBD1 aligns across 8 bases. This CDR3 is 14 amino acids long. Trimming cost V 4 bases and J 4 bases; bases outside gene matches: 5. Germline-derived CDR1 and CDR2 are SGHTA and FQGNSA. In DNA form, the CDR3 reads TGTGCCAGCAGCTCCCAGGGGGCAGGCACTGAAGCTTTCTTT. Amino acids: CASSSQGAGTEAFF. Drawing the rest from reference TRBV7-2 and TRBJ1-1, the complete variable domain is GAGVSQSPSNKVTEKGKDVELRCDPISGHTALYWYRQSLGQGLEFLIYFQGNSAPDKSGLPSDRFSAERTGGSVSTLTIQRTQQEDSAVYLCASSSQGAGTEAFFGQGTRLTVV.

This sequence joins TRBV28 and TRBJ2-3; 10 nucleotides agree with TRBD2. Germline-derived CDR1 and CDR2 are MDHEN and SYDVKM. V was pared by 4 bases and J by 5 bases, with 3 bases of the junction left unmatched. The CDR3 has 14 amino acids. The CDR3 DNA is TGTGCCAGCAGTTCCGGACTAGCGGTAGATACGCAGTATTTT. Translating gives CASSSGLAVDTQYF.

The rearrangement links TRBV30 to TRBJ2-1; 13 bases agree with TRBD2. This CDR3 is 17 amino acids long. Losses at the gene ends were 3 bases for V and 4 bases for J; bases not matched to a gene: 9. Per germline, CDR1 GTSNPN and CDR2 SVGIG (reference sequence). The CDR3 sequence is CAWRRSGLAGIYNEQFF. CDR3 nucleotide sequence: TGTGCCTGGAGAAGGTCGGGACTAGCGGGGATTTACAATGAGCAGTTCTTC.

The chain recombines TRBV29-1 with TRBJ1-2; maybe TRBD1 (6 bases). This CDR3 contains 14 residues. Per the germline V gene, CDR1 is SQVTM and CDR2 is ANQGSEA. The germline V and J ends were trimmed by 4 bases and 3 bases, with 15 bases remaining between them. In DNA form, the CDR3 reads TGCAGCGTTGTTAAGGACAGCGATCACTATGGCTACACCTTC. As protein: CSVVKDSDHYGYTF.

The rearrangement joins TRBV13 to TRBJ1-2; weak D call: TRBD1 (5 bases). The ends were cut back, 3 bases at V and 2 bases at J, with 10 bases in the middle. The germline V gene encodes CDR1 PRHDT and CDR2 FYEKMQ (reference sequence). The CDR3 sequence is 14 residues long. Here the CDR3 DNA reads TGTGCCAGCAGCTTCCAGGGAGTCAACTATGGCTACACCTTC. This translates into CASSFQGVNYGYTF.

The CDR3 loop is CASSLKQSGEQYF. CDR3 coding DNA: TGTGCCAGCAGTTTAAAACAGTCCGGCGAGCAGTACTTC. This rearrangement joins TRBV12-3 or TRBV12-4 to TRBJ2-7, with no clear D. The CDR3 loop spans 13 amino acids. Deletions cut 2 bases from V and 6 bases from J, with 11 bases between.

V usage is TRBV30 and J usage is TRBJ1-1; no firm D call. The CDR3 extends over 11 amino acids. Looked up from germline, CDR1 is GTSNPN and CDR2 is SVGIG (reference sequence). V dropped 5 bases and J dropped 7 bases, with 11 bases sitting between them. The chain's CDR3 is CAWGWQDEAFF. The CDR3, as DNA: TGTGCCTGGGGTTGGCAGGATGAAGCTTTCTTT.

J is TRBJ1-2 and V is TRBV5-1; no reliable D call. Germline CDR1 is SGHRS and CDR2 is YFSETQ. The V gene lost 3 bases and the J gene lost 2 bases, with 11 bases spanning the gap. CDR3 length equals 14 residues. CDR3 protein: CASSSYRDNYGYTF. The CDR3 DNA reads as TGCGCCAGCAGCTCGTACAGAGACAACTATGGCTACACCTTC. The full variable domain, rest sourced from reference TRBV5-1 and TRBJ1-2, is KAGVTQTPRYLIKTRGQQVTLSCSPISGHRSVSWYQQTPGQGLQFLFEYFSETQRNKGNFPGRFSGRQFSNSRSEMNVSTLELGDSALYLCASSSYRDNYGYTFGSGTRLTVV.

The V and J genes are TRBV7-2 and TRBJ1-3; 7 positions agree with TRBD1. The CDR3 runs 15 residues. J was trimmed by 2 bases and V by 6 bases; bases with no gene match: 7. From germline, CDR1 is SGHTA and CDR2 FQGNSA. In DNA, the CDR3 is TGTGCCAGCAGGAGGGATCAGGGGGCTGGAAACACCATATATTTT. Residues: CASRRDQGAGNTIYF.

The chain carries TRBV10-3 and TRBJ1-1; possible D gene TRBD1, 5 bases. CDR1 ENHRY and CDR2 SYGVKD come from the germline V gene. V gave up 7 bases and J gave up 0 bases, with 12 bases separating them. This CDR3 spans 14 amino acids. The CDR3 sequence: CAIKAREMNTEAFF. Here the CDR3 DNA reads TGTGCCATCAAGGCCAGGGAGATGAACACTGAAGCTTTCTTT.

This clone appeared a few times. CDR3 amino acids: CASSPLRVVNTGELFF. The CDR3 bases are TGTGCCAGCAGCCCCCTAAGGGTGGTGAACACCGGGGAGCTGTTTTTT. The chain carries TRBV7-8 and TRBJ2-2, with unresolved D. V shed 5 bases and J shed 1 base, with 14 bases lying between them. The CDR3 consists of 16 residues. Germline CDR1 is SGHVS and CDR2 is FQNEAQ.

This chain uses TRBV28 with TRBJ1-4; 7 bases line up with TRBD1. From germline, CDR1 is MDHEN and CDR2 SYDVKM. The CDR3 loop spans 12 amino acids. V lost 8 bases to trimming and J lost 13 bases; unmatched junction nucleotides: 10. The CDR3 region has the DNA TGTGCCAGCGGACTACGTAACAGGGGACTGTTTTTT. Its translation is CASGLRNRGLFF.

This chain links TRBV6-1 with TRBJ2-7, with D perhaps TRBD2 (6 bases). The CDR3 contains 13 residues. Per germline, CDR1 MNHNS and CDR2 SASEGT. Trimming removed 5 bases from V and 8 bases from J, with 16 bases in between. CDR3 amino acids: CASSSGRGTQQYF. In DNA, the CDR3 is TGTGCCAGCAGTTCGGGCCGCGGGACCCAGCAGTACTTC.

This clone appeared a few times. The CDR3, as DNA: TGTGCCAGCAGTGGCCAGGCAAATCAGCCCCAGCATTTT. Its protein is CASSGQANQPQHF. The chain uses TRBV2 and TRBJ1-5; D call uncertain. In germline, CDR1 is SNHLY, CDR2 FYNNEI. V gave up 4 bases and J gave up 4 bases, with 8 bases separating them. The CDR3 has 13 amino acids.

J is TRBJ2-4 and V is TRBV30; perhaps TRBD2 as D (7 bases). The germline gives CDR1 GTSNPN, CDR2 SVGIG (reference sequence). The V and J ends lost 8 bases and 3 bases respectively, with 17 bases between them. This CDR3 is 14 amino acids long. The CDR3 loop reads CALKGGVGKNIQYF. Here the CDR3 DNA reads TGTGCCCTCAAAGGGGGGGTAGGCAAAAACATTCAGTACTTC.

The chain joins TRBV6-5 to TRBJ2-3, with a tentative D call TRBD1 (5 bases). Germline V gene lookup returns CDR1 MNHEY and CDR2 SVGAGI. V shed 2 bases and J shed 4 bases, with 7 bases lying between them. The CDR3 has 13 residues. CDR3 coding DNA: TGTGCCAGCAGTTACCAGGGTCCAGATACGCAGTATTTT. The encoded protein is CASSYQGPDTQYF.

The rearrangement uses TRBV5-4 and TRBJ2-5, with no clear D. The CDR3 has 14 amino acids. Germline V gene data show CDR1 as SGHNT and CDR2 as YYREEE (reference sequence). V gave up 4 bases and J gave up 5 bases, with 15 bases separating them. The CDR3 reads CASSLKQTIETQYF. The CDR3 region has the DNA TGTGCCAGCAGCCTCAAGCAGACAATTGAGACCCAGTACTTC.

The gene calls are TRBV27 and TRBJ1-5; D not resolved. Germline V CDR1 and CDR2: MNHEY, SMNVEV (reference sequence). The V end lost 5 bases, the J end lost 7 bases, and 18 bases lay between the germline ends. The CDR3 covers 15 residues. Written as DNA, the CDR3 is TGTGCCAGCAGTACGCGGGCCCTTGGGCCCCAGCCCCAGCATTTT. It codes for CASSTRALGPQPQHF.

J is TRBJ1-1 and V is TRBV7-8; no firm D call. Germline loops: CDR1 SGHVS, CDR2 FQNEAQ. CDR3 size: 16 residues. The V end lost 4 bases, the J end lost 0 bases, and 15 bases lay between the germline ends. CDR3 sequence reads: CASSSRARRLNTEAFF. CDR3 DNA: TGTGCCAGCAGCTCTAGGGCGAGACGCCTGAACACTGAAGCTTTCTTT.